This T cell receptor (beta chain) came from a study of T-cell reconstitution after alpha-beta-depleted transplantation in children. Broader study findings: Several hundred expanded graft clones reportedly were the source of alpha-beta T cells about two months after transplant.

During its preparation, the TCRbeta library received unique molecular identifiers. TCRdb ran MiXCR on the PCR reads and lists one entry per CDR3 protein. The sample includes 90,000 to 130,000 distinct CDR3 sequences, 10% of them seen just once. Remarks on this clonotype: The target antigen is unknown.

This CDR3 region has 14 residues. The V end was cut by 2 bases, the J end by 5 bases, with 10 bases between. This TCR was recovered from a boy between 2 and 10 years old with acute lymphoblastic leukemia, due to receive a stem cell transplant. The chain uses TRBV12-3 or TRBV12-4 and TRBJ1-5, with D maybe TRBD1 (5 bases). The sequencing used PBMCs, collected before TCRalphabeta/CD19-depleted stem cell transplant. CDR3 sequence (DNA): TGTGCCAGCAGTTTAACGGCAGGGCATCAGCCCCAGCATTTT. Protein: CASSLTAGHQPQHF.